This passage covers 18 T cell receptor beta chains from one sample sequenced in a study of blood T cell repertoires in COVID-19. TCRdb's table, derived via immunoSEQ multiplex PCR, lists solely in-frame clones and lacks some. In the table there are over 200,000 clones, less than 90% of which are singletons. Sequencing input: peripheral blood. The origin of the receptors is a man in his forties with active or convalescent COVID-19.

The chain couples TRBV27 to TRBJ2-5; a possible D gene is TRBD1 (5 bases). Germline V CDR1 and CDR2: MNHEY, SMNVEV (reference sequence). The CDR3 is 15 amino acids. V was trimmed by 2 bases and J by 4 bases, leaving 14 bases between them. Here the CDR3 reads CASSLLPRAPETQYF. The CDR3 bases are TGTGCCAGCAGTTTACTTCCCAGGGCCCCAGAGACCCAGTACTTC.

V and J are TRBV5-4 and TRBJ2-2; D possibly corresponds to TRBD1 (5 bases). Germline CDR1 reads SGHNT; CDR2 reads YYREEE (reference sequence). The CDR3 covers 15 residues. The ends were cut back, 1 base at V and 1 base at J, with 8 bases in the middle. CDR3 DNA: TGTGCCAGCAGCTTGATCAGGGAGAACACCGGGGAGCTGTTTTTT. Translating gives CASSLIRENTGELFF. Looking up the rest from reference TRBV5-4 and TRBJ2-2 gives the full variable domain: ETGVTQSPTHLIKTRGQQVTLRCSSQSGHNTVSWYQQALGQGPQFIFQYYREEENGRGNFPPRFSGLQFPNYSSELNVNALELDDSALYLCASSLIRENTGELFFGEGSRLTVL.

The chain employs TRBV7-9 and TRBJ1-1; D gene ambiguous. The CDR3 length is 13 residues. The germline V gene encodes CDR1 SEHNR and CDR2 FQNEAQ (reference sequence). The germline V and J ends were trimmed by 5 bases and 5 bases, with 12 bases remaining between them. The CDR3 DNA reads TGTGCCAGCAGCCCCCCTTCACGGACTGAAGCTTTCTTT. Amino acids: CASSPPSRTEAFF.

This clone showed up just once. In nucleotides, the CDR3 is TGCGCCAGCAGCTTAATCCTAGCGGGGAAATCTAGCACAGATACGCAGTATTTT. This translates into CASSLILAGKSSTDTQYF. The gene calls are TRBV5-1 and TRBJ2-3; 9 positions match TRBD2. CDR1 SGHRS and CDR2 YFSETQ come from the germline V gene. J gave up 0 bases and V 2 bases, and 10 bases lay outside the gene matches. This CDR3 is built from 18 residues. The variable domain in full, completed from reference TRBV5-1 and TRBJ2-3, reads KAGVTQTPRYLIKTRGQQVTLSCSPISGHRSVSWYQQTPGQGLQFLFEYFSETQRNKGNFPGRFSGRQFSNSRSEMNVSTLELGDSALYLCASSLILAGKSSTDTQYFGPGTRLTVL.

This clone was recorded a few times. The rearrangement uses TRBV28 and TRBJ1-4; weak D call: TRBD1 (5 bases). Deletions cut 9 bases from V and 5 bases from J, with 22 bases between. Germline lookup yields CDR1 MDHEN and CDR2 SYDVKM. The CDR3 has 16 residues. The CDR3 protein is CASGSAGKSKNEKLFF. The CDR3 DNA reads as TGTGCCAGTGGTTCGGCAGGGAAATCCAAAAATGAAAAACTGTTTTTT.

The chain's CDR3 is CASSQPVTGITDTQYF. CDR3 sequence (DNA): TGTGCCAGCAGCCAGCCCGTCACAGGGATCACAGATACGCAGTATTTT. V and J are TRBV3-1 (or the pseudogene TRBV3-2) and TRBJ2-3, with D perhaps matching TRBD1 (6 bases). Germline V gives CDR1 LGHDT, CDR2 YNNKEL (reference sequence). The CDR3 totals 16 residues. Between the trimmed V and J ends, which lost 3 bases and 2 bases, there was a span of 15 bases.

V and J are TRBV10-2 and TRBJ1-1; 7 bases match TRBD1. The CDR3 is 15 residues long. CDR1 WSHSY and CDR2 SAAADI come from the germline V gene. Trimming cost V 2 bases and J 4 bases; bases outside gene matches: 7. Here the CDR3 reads CASSEPDRVATEAFF. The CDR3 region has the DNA TGCGCCAGCAGTGAGCCTGACAGGGTTGCCACTGAAGCTTTCTTT.

For the CDR3, the DNA is TGTGCCAGCAGCTTAGGGGGCGGTTACGAGCAGTACTTC. Translating it yields CASSLGGGYEQYF. The V call is TRBV11-2, the J call TRBJ2-7, with D possibly being TRBD1 (5 bases). This CDR3 is 13 amino acids long. Germline V gives CDR1 SGHAT, CDR2 FQNNGV. V lost 1 base, J lost 4 bases, and 8 bases lay in between.

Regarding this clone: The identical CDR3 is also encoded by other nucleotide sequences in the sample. CDR3 in amino acids: CASSQESYIAGNRAVQFF. The CDR3 region has the DNA TGTGCCAGCAGCCAAGAATCTTATATAGCGGGAAATAGGGCTGTGCAGTTCTTC. The V gene is TRBV3-1 (or the pseudogene TRBV3-2), the J gene TRBJ2-1, with 8 bases lining up with TRBD2. The ends lost 0 bases at V and 12 bases at J; junction bases unmatched: 19. The CDR3 sequence is 18 residues long. Germline V gene sequence: CDR1 LGHDT, CDR2 YNNKEL (reference sequence).

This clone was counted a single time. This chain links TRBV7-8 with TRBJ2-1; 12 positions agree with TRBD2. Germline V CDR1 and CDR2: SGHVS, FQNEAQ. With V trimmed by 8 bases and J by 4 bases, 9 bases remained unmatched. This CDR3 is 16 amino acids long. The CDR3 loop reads CASGWTSGETYNEQFF. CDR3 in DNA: TGTGCCAGCGGTTGGACTAGCGGGGAGACTTACAATGAGCAGTTCTTC.

CDR3 nucleotides: TGTGCCAGCAGTGAACAGTGGGGCGGGGGATCGCCCCAGCATTTT. This translates into CASSEQWGGGSPQHF. This chain joins TRBV2 and TRBJ1-5; tentatively, D is TRBD1 (5 bases). This CDR3 has 15 residues. Trimming took 2 bases from V and 9 from J, leaving 17 bases between them. CDR1 and CDR2 from the germline V gene are SNHLY and FYNNEI.

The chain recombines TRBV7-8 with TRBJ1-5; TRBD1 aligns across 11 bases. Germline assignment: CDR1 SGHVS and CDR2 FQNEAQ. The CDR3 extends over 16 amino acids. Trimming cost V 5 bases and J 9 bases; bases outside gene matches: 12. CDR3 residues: CASSPLRTGGMRPQHF. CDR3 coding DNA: TGTGCCAGCAGCCCCTTGCGGACAGGGGGCATGAGGCCCCAGCATTTT.

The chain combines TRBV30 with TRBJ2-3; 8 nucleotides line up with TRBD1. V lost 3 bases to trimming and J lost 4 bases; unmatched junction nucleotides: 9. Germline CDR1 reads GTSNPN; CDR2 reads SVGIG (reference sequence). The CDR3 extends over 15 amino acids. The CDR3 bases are TGTGCCTGGAGAAGGTTCGGGACAGGCGCAGATACGCAGTATTTT. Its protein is CAWRRFGTGADTQYF.

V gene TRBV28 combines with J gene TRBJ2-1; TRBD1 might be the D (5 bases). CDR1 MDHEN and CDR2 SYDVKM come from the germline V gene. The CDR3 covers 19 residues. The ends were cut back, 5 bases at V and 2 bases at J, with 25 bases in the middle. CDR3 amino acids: CASSPTSHILGAPYNEQFF. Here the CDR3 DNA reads TGTGCCAGCAGTCCCACCTCACATATTCTAGGGGCCCCCTACAATGAGCAGTTCTTC.

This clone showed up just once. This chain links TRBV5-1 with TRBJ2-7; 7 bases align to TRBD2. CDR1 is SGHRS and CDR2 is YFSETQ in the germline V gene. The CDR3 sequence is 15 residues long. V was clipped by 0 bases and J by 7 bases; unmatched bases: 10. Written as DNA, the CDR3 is TGCGCCAGCAGCTTGGTCGGGAGCGGGGAGAGGGAGCAGTACTTC. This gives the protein CASSLVGSGEREQYF.

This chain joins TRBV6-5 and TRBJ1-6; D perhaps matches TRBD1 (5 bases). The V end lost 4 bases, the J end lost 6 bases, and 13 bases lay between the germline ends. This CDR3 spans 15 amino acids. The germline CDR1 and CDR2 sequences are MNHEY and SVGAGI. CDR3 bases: TGTGCCAGCAGTTTGAGCAGGGCCGCTAATTCACCCCTCCACTTT. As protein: CASSLSRAANSPLHF.

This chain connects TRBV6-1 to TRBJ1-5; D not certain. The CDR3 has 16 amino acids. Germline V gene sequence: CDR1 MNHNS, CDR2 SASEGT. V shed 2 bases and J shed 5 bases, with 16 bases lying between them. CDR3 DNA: TGTGCCAGCAGTGAATCTCATGCATTAACGGATCAGCCCCAGCATTTT. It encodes CASSESHALTDQPQHF.

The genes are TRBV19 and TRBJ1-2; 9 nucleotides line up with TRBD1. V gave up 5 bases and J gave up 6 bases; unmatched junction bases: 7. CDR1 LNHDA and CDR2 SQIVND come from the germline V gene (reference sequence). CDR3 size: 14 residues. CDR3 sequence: CASSLGQGVDGYTF. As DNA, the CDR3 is TGTGCCAGTAGTTTGGGACAGGGAGTTGATGGCTACACCTTC.